This T cell receptor (beta chain) came from a study of T cells in Graves' hyperthyroidism and ophthalmopathy. Overall study findings and caveats: A 13 V-J model separated ophthalmopathy from stable hyperthyroidism.

Regarding this clonotype: Its antigen is still unknown.

Amplification of TCR beta CDR3 regions used RNA as the template. RT-PCR in the first round (using the HTBI primer set) targeted the TCR CDR3. Using its own MiXCR run on the multiplex PCR reads, TCRdb lists one record per CDR3 protein. The data show approximately 49,000 distinct CDR3 sequences, with roughly 50% seen just once and 34% held by the top ten. Deletions cut 0 bases from V and 10 bases from J, with 21 bases between. The germline CDR1 and CDR2 sequences are ENHRY and SYGVKD. The CDR3 length is 16 residues. Exclusion of patients followed from uncontrolled infection, other autoimmune disease, pregnancy or lactation.

The sample comprised peripheral blood or thyroid tissue (not recorded which). This TCR was sampled from a man younger than 35 with Graves' hyperthyroidism. J is TRBJ1-1 and V is TRBV10-3, with TRBD1 as a possible D gene (6 bases). CDR3 in amino acids: CAISESKGQGRSTAFF. The CDR3 nucleotides read TGTGCCATCAGTGAGTCAAAAGGGCAGGGGAGGAGTACAGCTTTCTTT.